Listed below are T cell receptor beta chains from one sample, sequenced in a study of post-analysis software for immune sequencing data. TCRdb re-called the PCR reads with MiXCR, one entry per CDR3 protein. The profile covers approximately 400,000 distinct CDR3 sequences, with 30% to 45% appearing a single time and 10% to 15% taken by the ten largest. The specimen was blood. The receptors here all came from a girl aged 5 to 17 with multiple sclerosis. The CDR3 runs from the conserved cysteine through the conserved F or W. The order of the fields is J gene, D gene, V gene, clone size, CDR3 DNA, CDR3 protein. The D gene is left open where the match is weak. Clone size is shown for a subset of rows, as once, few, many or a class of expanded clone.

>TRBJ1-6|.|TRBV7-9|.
TGTGCCAGCAGCTCGTTGTCCAGGGAGGATCTCTATAATTCACCCCTCCACTTT
CASSSLSREDLYNSPLHF
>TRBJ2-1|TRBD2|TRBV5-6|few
TGTGCCAGCACCAAACCGGGACTAGCGTTGTATGAGCAGTTCTTC
CASTKPGLALYEQFF
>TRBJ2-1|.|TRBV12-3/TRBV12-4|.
TGTGCCAGCAGCCCAAAGCCTTTCCCCAATGAGCAGTTCTTC
CASSPKPFPNEQFF
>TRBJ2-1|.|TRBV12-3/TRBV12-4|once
TGTGCCAGCAGTTTAAGTGCTAGGACAGGGAGTCGGGGGGGCTCCTACAATGAGCAGTTCTTC
CASSLSARTGSRGGSYNEQFF
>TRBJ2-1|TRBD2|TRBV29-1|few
TGCAGCATCTTTTCCAGCGGGGGGTACAATGAGCAGTTCTTC
CSIFSSGGYNEQFF
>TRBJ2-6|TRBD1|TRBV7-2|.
TGTGCCGGCAGCCCAGGGGACAGGCTCTCTGGGGCCAACGTCCTGACTTTC
CAGSPGDRLSGANVLTF
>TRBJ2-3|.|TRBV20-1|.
TGCAGTGCTAGAGGGGGTAGCGGTACCACAGATACGCAGTATTTT
CSARGGSGTTDTQYF
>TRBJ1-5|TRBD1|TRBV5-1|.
TGCGCCAGCAGCTTGGCAGGGGGCTGGAATCAGCCCCAGCATTTT
CASSLAGGWNQPQHF
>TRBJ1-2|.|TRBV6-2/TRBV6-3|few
TGTGCCAGCAGTTATCTTCGACGGGAAACTAACTATGGCTACACCTTC
CASSYLRRETNYGYTF
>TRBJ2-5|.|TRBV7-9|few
TGTGCCAGCAGCTTACTCGGGCAGGGGAGAGAGACCCAGTACTTC
CASSLLGQGRETQYF
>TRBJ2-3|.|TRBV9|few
TGTGCCAGCAGCGGACCGGGACCACGGGACTCCACAGATACGCAGTATTTT
CASSGPGPRDSTDTQYF
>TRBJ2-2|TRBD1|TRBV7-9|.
TGTGCCAGCAGCTCTTTCGGACAGGGCGGCACCGGGGAGCTGTTTTTT
CASSSFGQGGTGELFF
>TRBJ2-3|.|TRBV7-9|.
TGTGCCAGCAGCTCCGGTTCGTCATTAGGAGATACGCAGTATTTT
CASSSGSSLGDTQYF
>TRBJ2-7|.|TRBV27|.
TGTGCCAGCAGTTCAGCAGGGAGCCGCTACGAGCAGTACTTC
CASSSAGSRYEQYF
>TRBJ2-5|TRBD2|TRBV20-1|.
TGCAGTGAATCCTTGGCGGGGGGGACCCAGGGGGCCCAGTACTTC
CSESLAGGTQGAQYF
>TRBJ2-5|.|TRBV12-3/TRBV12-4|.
TGTGCCAGCACTTTCCGGAGGGCGGAGACCCAGTACTTC
CASTFRRAETQYF
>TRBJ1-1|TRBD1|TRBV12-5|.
TGTGCTAGTGGTCCCGGACAGGTATCGAACACTGAAGCTTTCTTT
CASGPGQVSNTEAFF
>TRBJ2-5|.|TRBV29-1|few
TGCAGCGTTGTTATCTCAGGAGAGACCCAGTACTTC
CSVVISGETQYF
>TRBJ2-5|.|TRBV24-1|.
TGTGCCACCAGTGATTTAGGTTCCCGGACCCAGTACTTC
CATSDLGSRTQYF
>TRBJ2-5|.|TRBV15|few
TGTGCCACCAGCCTCGACAGAGATCAAGAGACCCAGTACTTC
CATSLDRDQETQYF
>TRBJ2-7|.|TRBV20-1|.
TGCAGTGCTCCGCTTTCAGGTGGCCCTAGGACCTACGAGCAGTACTTC
CSAPLSGGPRTYEQYF
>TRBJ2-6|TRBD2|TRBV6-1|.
TGTGCCAGCAAGGATCTCGTGGGGGGGAAAGATGGGGCCAACGTCCTGACTTTC
CASKDLVGGKDGANVLTF
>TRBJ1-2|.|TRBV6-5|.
TGTGCCAGCAGTTACTCGAACGGTGGCTACACCTTC
CASSYSNGGYTF
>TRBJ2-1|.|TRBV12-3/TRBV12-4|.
TGTGCCAGCAGTTTCAATGCTCCGGTCTACAATGAGCAGTTCTTC
CASSFNAPVYNEQFF
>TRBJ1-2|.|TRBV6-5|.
TGTGCCAGCAGCTTCTTGCCATACTATGGCTACACCTTC
CASSFLPYYGYTF
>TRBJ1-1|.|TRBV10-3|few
TGTGCCATCAGTGAGTCGACGGTAAGGCGACCCTCTAACACTGAAGCTTTCTTT
CAISESTVRRPSNTEAFF
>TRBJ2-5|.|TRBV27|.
TGTGCCAGCAATCCAACGACGGAGGGTTTCAGAGAGACCCAGTACTTC
CASNPTTEGFRETQYF
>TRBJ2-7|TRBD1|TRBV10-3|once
TGTGCCATCAGGGGGGGACAGGGGGCTGACGAGCAGTACTTC
CAIRGGQGADEQYF
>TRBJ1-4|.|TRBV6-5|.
TGTGCCAGCAAAACCGGGGGGGCTAATGAAAAACTGTTTTTT
CASKTGGANEKLFF
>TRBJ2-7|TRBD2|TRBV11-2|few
TGTGCCAGCAGCCCCCCGACCAATACGGGGGGGTTTGACGAGCAGTACTTC
CASSPPTNTGGFDEQYF
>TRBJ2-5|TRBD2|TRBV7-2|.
TGTGCCAGCAGCTTAGCGGGACTAGCGGGGGGTTCGTACCAAGAGACCCAGTACTTC
CASSLAGLAGGSYQETQYF
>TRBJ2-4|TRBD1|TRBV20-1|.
TGCAGTGCTAGACAGCTCAGGGGGCTAGGGGCCAAAAACATTCAGTACTTC
CSARQLRGLGAKNIQYF
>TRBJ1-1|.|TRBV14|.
TGTGCCAGCAGCCAAGTTGGCGGGACGGGGAACACTGAAGCTTTCTTT
CASSQVGGTGNTEAFF
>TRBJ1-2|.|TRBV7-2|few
TGTGCCAGCAGCTTCCTGGCGGTGGGGACAAGTTATGGCTACACCTTC
CASSFLAVGTSYGYTF
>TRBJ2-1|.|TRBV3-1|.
TGTGCCAGCAGCCAAGGGGAATCTAGCAGCGATGAGCAGTTCTTC
CASSQGESSSDEQFF
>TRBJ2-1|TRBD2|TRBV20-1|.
TGCAGCCCAGAAGGCGGGGGGGCCCTAGATGAGCAGTTCTTC
CSPEGGGALDEQFF
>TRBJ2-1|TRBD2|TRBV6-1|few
TGTGCCAGCAGTAGGGGACTAGCGCGGGTTGATGAGCAGTTCTTC
CASSRGLARVDEQFF
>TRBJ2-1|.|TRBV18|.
TGTGCCAGCTCACCTAACCGGGACCCTTGGGAGGAGCAGTTCTTC
CASSPNRDPWEEQFF
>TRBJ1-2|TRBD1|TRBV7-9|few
TGCGCCAGCAGCAGGACAGGGGGTAACTATGGCTACACCTTC
CASSRTGGNYGYTF
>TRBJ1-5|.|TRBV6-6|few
TGTGCCAGCAGAGCCGCCGGGGCAGGAGACAGCAATCAGCCCCAGCATTTT
CASRAAGAGDSNQPQHF
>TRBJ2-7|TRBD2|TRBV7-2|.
TGTGCCAGCAGCTTAGGCTGGAGCGGGGGGGCCGGGGAGCAGTACTTC
CASSLGWSGGAGEQYF
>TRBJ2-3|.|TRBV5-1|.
TGCGCCAGCAGCCCGGGTCTGGGCGGGGGCCGCACAGATACGCAGTATTTT
CASSPGLGGGRTDTQYF
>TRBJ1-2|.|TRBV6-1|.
TGTGCCAGCAGTGGGCCCGGGACCGTGTATGGCTACACCTTC
CASSGPGTVYGYTF
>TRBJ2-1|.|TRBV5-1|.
TGCGCCAGCAGCTCGTTTGTAGCGTCGTACAATGAGCAGTTCTTC
CASSSFVASYNEQFF
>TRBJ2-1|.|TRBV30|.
TGTGCCTGGAGTGCGCAGGGTCTGGGTGAGCAGTTCTTC
CAWSAQGLGEQFF
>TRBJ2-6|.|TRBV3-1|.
TGTGCCAGCAGCCACCCGGTTGGCTCTGGGGCCAGCGTCCTGACTTTC
CASSHPVGSGASVLTF
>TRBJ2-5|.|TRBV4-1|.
TGCGCCAGCAGCCAAGTAACCCCTTCAGGACAGTACTTC
CASSQVTPSGQYF
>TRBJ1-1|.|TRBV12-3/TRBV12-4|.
TGTGCCAGCAGCTCACAGGTGGCGGCTGAAGCTTTCTTT
CASSSQVAAEAFF
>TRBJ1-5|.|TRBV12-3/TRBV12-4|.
TGTGCCAGCAGGAGGACCGCCAATCAGCCCCAGCATTTT
CASRRTANQPQHF
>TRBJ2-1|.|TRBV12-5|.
TGTGCTAGTGGTTTGACGACGGGGCGACTAACCAATGAGCAGTTCTTC
CASGLTTGRLTNEQFF
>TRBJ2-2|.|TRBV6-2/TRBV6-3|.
TGTGCCGTGAGGGGGACTAACACCGGGGAGCTGTTTTTT
CAVRGTNTGELFF
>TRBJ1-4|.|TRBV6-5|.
TGTGCCAGCAGTATCTCACCGTGGGGATCGGCCCTGTTTTTT
CASSISPWGSALFF
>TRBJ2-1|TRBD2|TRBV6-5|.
TGTGCCAGCAGTTACGTAGCGGGGGGGGATGAGCAGTTCTTC
CASSYVAGGDEQFF